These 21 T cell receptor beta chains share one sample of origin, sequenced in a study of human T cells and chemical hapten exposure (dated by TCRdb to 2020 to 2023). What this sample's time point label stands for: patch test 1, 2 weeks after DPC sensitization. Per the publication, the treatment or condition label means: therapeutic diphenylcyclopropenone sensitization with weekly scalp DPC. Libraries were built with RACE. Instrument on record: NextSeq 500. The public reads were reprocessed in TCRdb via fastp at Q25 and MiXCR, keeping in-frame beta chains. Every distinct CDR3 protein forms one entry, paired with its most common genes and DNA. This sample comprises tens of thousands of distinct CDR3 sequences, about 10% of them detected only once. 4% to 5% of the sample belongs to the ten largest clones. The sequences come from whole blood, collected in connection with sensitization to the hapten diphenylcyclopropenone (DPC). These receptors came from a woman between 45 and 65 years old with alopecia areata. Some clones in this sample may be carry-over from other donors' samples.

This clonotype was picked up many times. The CDR3 nucleotides are TGTGCCAGCAGCTTAGGACGGGGCAATCAGCCCCAGCATTTT. Protein sequence: CASSLGRGNQPQHF. V and J are TRBV7-9 and TRBJ1-5; D call uncertain. Trimming removed 1 base at V and 2 bases at J, with 6 bases between. This CDR3 is 14 amino acids long. Germline values: CDR1 SEHNR, CDR2 FQNEAQ (reference sequence). The full variable domain, in which reference TRBV7-9 and TRBJ1-5 provide the parts outside the CDR3, is DTGVSQNPRHKITKRGQNVTFRCDPISEHNRLYWYRQTLGQGPEFLTYFQNEAQLEKSRLLSDRFSAERPKGSFSTLEIQRTEQGDSAMYLCASSLGRGNQPQHFGDGTRLSIL.

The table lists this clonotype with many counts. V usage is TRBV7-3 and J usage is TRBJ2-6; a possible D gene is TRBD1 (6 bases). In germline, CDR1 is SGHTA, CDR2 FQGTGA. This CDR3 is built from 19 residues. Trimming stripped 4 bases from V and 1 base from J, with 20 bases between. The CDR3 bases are TGTGCCAGCAGCTGGCAGAGGACAGTATCAGGGTCTGGGGCCAACGTCCTGACTTTC. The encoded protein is CASSWQRTVSGSGANVLTF.

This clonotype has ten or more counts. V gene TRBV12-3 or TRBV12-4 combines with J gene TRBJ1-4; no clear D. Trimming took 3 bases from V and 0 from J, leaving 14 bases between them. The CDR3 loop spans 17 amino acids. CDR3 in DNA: TGTGCCAGCAGTTTCCACGTACTCTCTGCAACTAATGAAAAACTGTTTTTT. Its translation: CASSFHVLSATNEKLFF.

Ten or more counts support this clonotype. The CDR3 DNA follows: TGTGCCAGCAGTCCCCAGGCGGGGGGGCAAAATGAGCAGTTCTTC. It translates to CASSPQAGGQNEQFF. V gene TRBV12-3 or TRBV12-4 combines with J gene TRBJ2-1; 9 bases map to TRBD2. The CDR3 is 15 residues long. V shed 5 bases, J shed 7 bases, and the junction held 9 bases outside the gene matches.

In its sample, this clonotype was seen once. CDR3 coding DNA: TGTGCCAACATAAGTCCTAACTATGGCTACACCTTC. Protein sequence: CANISPNYGYTF. The V call is TRBV28, the J call TRBJ1-2; D unclear. This CDR3 has 12 amino acids. The V gene's germline CDR1 is MDHEN and CDR2 SYDVKM. V dropped 10 bases and J dropped 0 bases, with 9 bases sitting between them.

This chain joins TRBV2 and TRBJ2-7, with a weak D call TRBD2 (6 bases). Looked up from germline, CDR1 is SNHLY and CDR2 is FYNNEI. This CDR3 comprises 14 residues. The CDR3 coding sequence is TGTGTCAGTTCTAGCGCCTGGGACTCCTACGAGCAGTACTTC. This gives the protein CVSSSAWDSYEQYF.

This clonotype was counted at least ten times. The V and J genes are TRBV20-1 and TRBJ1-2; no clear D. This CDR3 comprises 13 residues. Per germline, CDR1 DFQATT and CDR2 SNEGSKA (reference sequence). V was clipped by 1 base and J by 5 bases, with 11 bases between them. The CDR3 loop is CSARAGSQYGYTF. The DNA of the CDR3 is TGCAGTGCTAGAGCCGGGAGCCAGTATGGCTACACCTTC.

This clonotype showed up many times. CDR3 protein: CASSYPRLAGGPTDTQYF. As DNA, the CDR3 is TGTGCCAGCAGTTACCCCCGACTAGCGGGGGGACCCACAGATACGCAGTATTTT. The V gene is TRBV6-2 or TRBV6-3, the J gene TRBJ2-3; 13 bases align to TRBD2. V was pared by 2 bases and J by 2 bases, with 7 bases of the junction left unmatched. CDR1 and CDR2 from the germline V gene are MNHEY and SVGEGT. The length of the CDR3 is 18 residues.

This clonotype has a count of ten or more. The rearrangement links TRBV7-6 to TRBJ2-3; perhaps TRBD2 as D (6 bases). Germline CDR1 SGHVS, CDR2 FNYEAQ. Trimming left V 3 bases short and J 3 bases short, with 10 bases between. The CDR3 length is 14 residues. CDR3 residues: CASSLEGYTDTQYF. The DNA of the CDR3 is TGTGCCAGCAGCTTGGAGGGGTATACAGATACGCAGTATTTT.

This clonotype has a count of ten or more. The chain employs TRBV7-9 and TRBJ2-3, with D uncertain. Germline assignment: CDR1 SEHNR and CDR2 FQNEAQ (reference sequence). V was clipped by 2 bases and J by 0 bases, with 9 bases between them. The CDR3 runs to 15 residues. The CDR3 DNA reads TGTGCCAGCAGCTTATCACCGGGTAGCACAGATACGCAGTATTTT. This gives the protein CASSLSPGSTDTQYF.

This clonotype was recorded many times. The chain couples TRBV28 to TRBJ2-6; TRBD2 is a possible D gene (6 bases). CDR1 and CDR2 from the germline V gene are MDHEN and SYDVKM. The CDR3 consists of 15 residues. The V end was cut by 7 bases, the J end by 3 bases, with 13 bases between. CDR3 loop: CASTPLGGGANVLTF. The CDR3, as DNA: TGTGCCAGCACTCCCTTGGGGGGTGGGGCCAACGTCCTGACTTTC. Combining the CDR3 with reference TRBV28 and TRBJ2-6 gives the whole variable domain DVKVTQSSRYLVKRTGEKVFLECVQDMDHENMFWYRQDPGLGLRLIYFSYDVKMKEKGDIPEGYSVSREKKERFSLILESASTNQTSMYLCASTPLGGGANVLTFGAGSRLTVL.

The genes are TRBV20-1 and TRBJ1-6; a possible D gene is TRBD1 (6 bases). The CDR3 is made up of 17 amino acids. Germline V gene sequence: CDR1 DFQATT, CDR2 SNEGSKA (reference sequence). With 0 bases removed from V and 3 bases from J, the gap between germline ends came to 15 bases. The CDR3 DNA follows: TGCAGTGCTAGAGAATCACAGGGAGGCTACTATAATTCACCCCTCCACTTT. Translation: CSARESQGGYYNSPLHF.

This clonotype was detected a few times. CDR3 protein: CATSRERGTNTGELFF. The CDR3 DNA follows: TGTGCCACCAGCAGAGAGCGGGGGACAAACACCGGGGAGCTGTTTTTT. This rearrangement joins TRBV15 to TRBJ2-2; TRBD2 might be the D (7 bases). CDR1 LNHNV and CDR2 YYDKDF come from the germline V gene (reference sequence). V was pared by 0 bases and J by 2 bases, with 10 bases between. This CDR3 comprises 16 residues. Filled out from reference TRBV15 and TRBJ2-2, the complete variable domain reads DAMVIQNPRYQVTQFGKPVTLSCSQTLNHNVMYWYQQKSSQAPKLLFHYYDKDFNNEADTPDNFQSRRPNTSFCFLDIRSPGLGDTAMYLCATSRERGTNTGELFFGEGSRLTVL.

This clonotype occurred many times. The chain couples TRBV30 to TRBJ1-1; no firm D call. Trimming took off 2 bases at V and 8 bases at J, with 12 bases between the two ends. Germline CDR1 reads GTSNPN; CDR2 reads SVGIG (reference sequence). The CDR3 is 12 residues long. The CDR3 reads CAWSFPAVEAFF. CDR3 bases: TGTGCCTGGAGTTTTCCCGCCGTGGAAGCTTTCTTT.

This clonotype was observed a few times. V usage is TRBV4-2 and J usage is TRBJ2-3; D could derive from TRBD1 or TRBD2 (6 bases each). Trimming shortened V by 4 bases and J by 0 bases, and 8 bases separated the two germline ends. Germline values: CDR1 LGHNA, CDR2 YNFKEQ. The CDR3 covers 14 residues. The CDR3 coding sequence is TGTGCCAGCAGCCGGGGGGCTAGCACAGATACGCAGTATTTT. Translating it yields CASSRGASTDTQYF.

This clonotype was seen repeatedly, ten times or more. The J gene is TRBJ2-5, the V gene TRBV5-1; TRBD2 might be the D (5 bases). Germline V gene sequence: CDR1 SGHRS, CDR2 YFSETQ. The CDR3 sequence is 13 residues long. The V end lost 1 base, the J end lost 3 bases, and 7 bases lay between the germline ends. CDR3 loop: CASSLTGKETQYF. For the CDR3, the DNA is TGCGCCAGCAGCTTGACGGGGAAAGAGACCCAGTACTTC.

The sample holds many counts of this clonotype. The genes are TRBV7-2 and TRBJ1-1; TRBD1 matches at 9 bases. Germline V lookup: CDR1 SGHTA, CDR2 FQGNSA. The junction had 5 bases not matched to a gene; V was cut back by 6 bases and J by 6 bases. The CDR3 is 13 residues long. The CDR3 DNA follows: TGTGCCAGCAGGGTACAGGGGGCCGCTGAAGCTTTCTTT. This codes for CASRVQGAAEAFF.

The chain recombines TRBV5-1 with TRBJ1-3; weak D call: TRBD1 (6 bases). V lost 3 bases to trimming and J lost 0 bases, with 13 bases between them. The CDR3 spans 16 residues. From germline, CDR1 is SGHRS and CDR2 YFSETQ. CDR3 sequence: CASSSAGADSGNTIYF. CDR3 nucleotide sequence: TGCGCCAGCAGCTCTGCGGGGGCAGACTCTGGAAACACCATATATTTT.

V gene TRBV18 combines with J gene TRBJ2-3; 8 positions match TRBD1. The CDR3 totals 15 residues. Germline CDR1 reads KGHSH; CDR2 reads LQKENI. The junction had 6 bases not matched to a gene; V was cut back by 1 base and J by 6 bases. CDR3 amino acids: CASSPRAGGADTQYF. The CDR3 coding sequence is TGTGCCAGCTCACCACGGGCAGGGGGCGCGGATACGCAGTATTTT.

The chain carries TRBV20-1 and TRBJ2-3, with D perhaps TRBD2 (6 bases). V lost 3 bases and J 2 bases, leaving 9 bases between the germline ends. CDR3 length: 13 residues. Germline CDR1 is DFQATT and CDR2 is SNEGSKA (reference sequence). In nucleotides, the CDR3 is TGCAGTGCTAGGGGACTGTACACAGATACGCAGTATTTT. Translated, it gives CSARGLYTDTQYF.

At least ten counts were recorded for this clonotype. CDR3 DNA sequence: TGTGCCAGCAGCCTTAGACAGGGCCTAGAAGCTTTCTTT. Amino acid sequence: CASSLRQGLEAFF. The rearrangement joins TRBV7-6 to TRBJ1-1, with 7 bases lining up with TRBD1. The CDR3 is made up of 13 amino acids. The V gene end was trimmed by 5 bases and the J gene end by 8 bases; junction bases not matched to a gene: 8. From germline, CDR1 is SGHVS and CDR2 FNYEAQ. The full variable domain, its missing parts supplied by reference TRBV7-6 and TRBJ1-1, is GAGVSQSPRYKVTKRGQDVALRCDPISGHVSLYWYRQALGQGPEFLTYFNYEAQQDKSGLPNDRFSAERPEGSISTLTIQRTEQRDSAMYRCASSLRQGLEAFFGQGTRLTVV.